Listed below are T cell receptor beta chains from one sample, sequenced in a study of blood T cell repertoires in COVID-19. The data were produced by immunoSEQ multiplex PCR, yet TCRdb's version contains in-frame clones alone and is incomplete. The sample lists 130,000 or so clones; approximately 87% were seen once. Source material: peripheral blood. All receptors derive from a man in his sixties or seventies with active COVID-19. The CDR3 runs from the conserved cysteine through the conserved F or W. Fields, in order: clone size, J gene, V gene, D gene, CDR3 protein, CDR3 DNA. A D gene is named only where the DNA matches it firmly. Clone sizes are given selectively: once, few, many, or a class where the clone is expanded.

>few|TRBJ1-3|TRBV7-5|.
CVRSSPDRGIRNTIYF
TGTGTCAGAAGCTCCCCCGACAGGGGAATACGGAACACCATATATTTT
>.|TRBJ1-1|TRBV5-6|.
CASRLNQVSPTEAFF
TGTGCCAGCAGATTGAACCAGGTATCCCCAACTGAAGCTTTCTTT
>.|TRBJ1-6|TRBV28|TRBD1
CASTPSSGGTSPLHF
TGTGCCAGCACCCCCTCTTCAGGGGGCACTTCACCCCTCCACTTT
>.|TRBJ1-2|TRBV7-3|.
CASSLQGTYGYTF
TGTGCCAGCAGCTTACAGGGGACCTATGGCTACACCTTC
>.|TRBJ2-1|TRBV30|TRBD2
CASREDTYNEQFF
TGTGCCTCGCGGGAGGACACCTACAATGAGCAGTTCTTC
>once|TRBJ1-1|TRBV19|TRBD1
CASSITMTGGAFF
TGTGCCAGTAGTATAACAATGACAGGGGGTGCTTTCTTT
>.|TRBJ2-4|TRBV4-3|.
CASSQDPWAGASGAKNIQYF
TGCGCCAGCAGCCAAGACCCCTGGGCAGGGGCCTCAGGGGCCAAAAACATTCAGTACTTC
>.|TRBJ2-3|TRBV11-2|TRBD2
CASSPRGGGLAGGKDTQYF
TGTGCCAGCAGCCCCCGCGGCGGTGGGCTAGCGGGAGGTAAAGATACGCAGTATTTT
>few|TRBJ2-7|TRBV28|.
CASSFQRASLDEQYF
TGTGCCAGCAGTTTCCAGCGGGCCAGCCTGGACGAGCAGTACTTC
>once|TRBJ2-3|TRBV4-2|.
CASSQVTGVGTDTQYF
TGTGCCAGCAGCCAAGTAACGGGAGTTGGGACAGATACGCAGTATTTT
>.|TRBJ2-1|TRBV9|TRBD2
CASSSPLRGGRSSYNEQFF
TGTGCCAGCAGCTCTCCATTGCGAGGCGGGAGGAGCTCCTACAATGAGCAGTTCTTC
>.|TRBJ1-5|TRBV28|.
CASSSSGAFNQPQHF
TGTGCCAGCAGTTCAAGCGGGGCTTTCAATCAGCCCCAGCATTTT
>.|TRBJ1-2|TRBV28|TRBD1
CASSLGTGNYGYTF
TGTGCCAGCAGTTTAGGGACAGGAAACTATGGCTACACCTTC
>.|TRBJ2-1|TRBV15|.
CATSSGGAPTGLMFF
TGTGCCACCAGCAGCGGGGGAGCCCCGACAGGGCTTATGTTCTTC
>.|TRBJ1-1|TRBV28|.
CASSLRTHGNTEAFF
TGTGCCAGCAGTCTGAGAACTCACGGGAACACTGAAGCTTTCTTT
>.|TRBJ2-1|TRBV14|.
CASSQQTYNEQFF
TGTGCCAGCAGCCAACAGACCTACAATGAGCAGTTCTTC
>.|TRBJ1-6|TRBV3-1/TRBV3-2|.
CASRQGHGSYNSPLHF
TGTGCCAGCAGGCAGGGGCACGGCTCCTATAATTCACCCCTCCACTTT
>.|TRBJ2-1|TRBV14|.
CASSQSSYSYNEQFF
TGTGCCAGCAGCCAATCCTCCTACTCCTACAATGAGCAGTTCTTC
>few|TRBJ2-1|TRBV3-1/TRBV3-2|TRBD2
CASSQRLAANNEQFF
TGTGCCAGCAGCCAAAGACTAGCGGCCAACAATGAGCAGTTCTTC
>.|TRBJ2-7|TRBV7-9|.
CASSSHFQAGEQYF
TGTGCCAGCAGCTCACATTTCCAGGCAGGTGAGCAGTACTTC
>once|TRBJ1-1|TRBV10-2|.
CASSESEPGHREAFF
TGCGCCAGCAGTGAGTCGGAACCGGGACATCGCGAAGCTTTCTTT
>.|TRBJ2-7|TRBV18|.
CASSPQPNSYEQYF
TGTGCCAGCTCCCCCCAACCTAACTCCTACGAGCAGTACTTC
>once|TRBJ2-3|TRBV7-6|.
CASSLGGLGGVRTDTQYF
TGTGCCAGCAGCTTAGGAGGGCTGGGCGGGGTTCGCACAGATACGCAGTATTTT
>few|TRBJ2-7|TRBV29-1|.
CSVEGLDEQYF
TGCAGCGTTGAGGGCCTGGACGAGCAGTACTTC
>.|TRBJ2-3|TRBV6-6|TRBD2
CASSRRTGTSADTQYF
TGTGCCAGCAGTCGACGGACTGGGACTAGTGCAGATACGCAGTATTTT
>.|TRBJ2-1|TRBV7-9|TRBD1
CASSYDRGSNEQFF
TGTGCCAGCAGCTACGACAGGGGGTCCAATGAGCAGTTCTTC
>.|TRBJ2-5|TRBV6-5|.
CASRGRETQYF
TGTGCCAGCAGGGGGCGGGAGACCCAGTACTTC
>.|TRBJ2-1|TRBV5-1|.
CASSLMVLVDDNEQFF
TGCGCCAGCAGCTTGATGGTACTAGTAGACGACAATGAGCAGTTCTTC